Listed below are T cell receptor beta chains from one sample, sequenced in a study of vaccination effects on CD4 cells after COVID-19. TCRdb keeps only in-frame clones here, not all; method: immunoSEQ multiplex PCR. The sample includes around 40,000 clones, roughly 65% of them seen just once. The antigens for these receptors are not known. The source was CD4+ T cells from PBMCs cultured with a peptide pool, collected before COVID-19 vaccination. The receptors here all came from a human donor who had a prior SARS-CoV-2 infection. The CDR3 runs from the conserved cysteine through the conserved F or W. A D gene is named only where the DNA matches it firmly. Expanded clones are given a class, and other clones once, few, many or no size at all.

d_call	v_call	clone_size	j_call	cdr3_aa	cdr3_nt
TRBD2	TRBV10-3	once	TRBJ2-7	CAIGTSASYEQYF	TGTGCCATAGGGACTAGCGCATCCTACGAGCAGTACTTC
.	TRBV11-2	.	TRBJ2-6	CASSLGLGLAGANVLTF	TGTGCCAGCAGCTTAGGTCTAGGGTTGGCTGGGGCCAACGTCCTGACTTTC
.	TRBV28	.	TRBJ2-4	CASSSLGLSDAKNIQYF	TGTGCCAGCAGTTCTCTAGGACTAAGTGACGCCAAAAACATTCAGTACTTC
.	TRBV5-1	.	TRBJ1-2	CASSPLGTNYGYTF	TGCGCCAGCAGCCCCTTGGGGACTAACTATGGCTACACCTTC
.	TRBV5-1	.	TRBJ2-1	CASGDGSSYNEQFF	TGCGCCAGCGGTGACGGTAGCTCCTACAATGAGCAGTTCTTC
.	TRBV5-4	.	TRBJ2-1	CASSLDSYNEQFF	TGTGCCAGCAGCCTGGACTCCTACAATGAGCAGTTCTTC
.	TRBV10-3	.	TRBJ2-5	CAISVASADETQYF	TGTGCCATCAGTGTGGCTAGCGCCGATGAGACCCAGTACTTC
TRBD1	TRBV3-1/TRBV3-2	few	TRBJ1-2	CASSFGQGRGEGYTF	TGTGCCAGCAGCTTTGGACAGGGAAGAGGGGAAGGCTACACCTTC
.	TRBV20-1	.	TRBJ2-7	CSASDRLSVSYEQYF	TGCAGTGCTAGTGATCGACTATCAGTCTCCTACGAGCAGTACTTC
TRBD2	TRBV7-2	.	TRBJ2-3	CASSLGWASGLSTDTQYF	TGTGCCAGCAGCTTAGGGTGGGCTAGCGGTCTTAGCACAGATACGCAGTATTTT
TRBD2	TRBV7-6	once	TRBJ2-3	CASSLALTSGSGKDTQYF	TGTGCCAGCAGCTTAGCGCTGACTAGCGGGAGTGGGAAAGATACGCAGTATTTT
.	TRBV20-1	.	TRBJ1-1	CSARGEGSAFF	TGCAGTGCTAGAGGAGAAGGGTCAGCTTTCTTT
.	TRBV7-9	few	TRBJ1-2	CASSSSMNYGYTF	TGTGCCAGCAGCTCCTCCATGAACTATGGCTACACCTTC
.	TRBV5-1	few	TRBJ1-3	CASSQTGKSSGNTIYF	TGCGCCAGCAGCCAAACAGGGAAGAGCTCTGGAAACACCATATATTTT
.	TRBV30	once	TRBJ1-5	CAWSVGGSNQPQHF	TGTGCCTGGAGTGTGGGCGGAAGCAATCAGCCCCAGCATTTT
TRBD2	TRBV5-1	.	TRBJ2-7	CASSLGSSGYAYEQYF	TGCGCCAGCAGCTTGGGGTCTAGCGGGTATGCCTACGAGCAGTACTTC
TRBD2	TRBV6-5	.	TRBJ2-2	CASSFREGTGELFF	TGTGCCAGCAGTTTCCGGGAGGGCACCGGGGAGCTGTTTTTT
.	TRBV24-1	.	TRBJ1-6	CATSDFPPWGSYNSPLHF	TGTGCCACCAGTGATTTCCCCCCATGGGGATCCTATAATTCACCCCTCCACTTT
TRBD2	TRBV5-4	.	TRBJ2-1	CASSLGSGSNEQFF	TGTGCCAGCAGCTTGGGCAGCGGGAGTAATGAGCAGTTCTTC
.	TRBV21-1	.	TRBJ2-3	CASSLASGRPEGVTDTQYF	TGTGCCAGCAGCCTGGCTAGCGGGAGACCCGAGGGGGTAACAGATACGCAGTATTTT
.	TRBV11-3	once	TRBJ1-1	CASSFEGMNTEAFF	TGTGCCAGCAGCTTTGAGGGAATGAACACTGAAGCTTTCTTT
.	TRBV12-3/TRBV12-4	.	TRBJ2-3	CASSFGRADTQYF	TGTGCCAGCAGTTTCGGACGAGCAGATACGCAGTATTTT
TRBD2	TRBV29-1	.	TRBJ2-7	CSALAGVLSEQYF	TGCAGCGCTCTAGCGGGAGTTCTCTCGGAGCAGTACTTC
.	TRBV20-1	.	TRBJ2-1	CGFISYNEQFF	TGCGGATTCATAAGTTACAATGAGCAGTTCTTC
.	TRBV19	.	TRBJ2-1	CASSIKSEQFF	TGTGCCAGTAGTATAAAGAGTGAGCAGTTCTTC
TRBD2	TRBV7-8	.	TRBJ2-1	CASSLQRTSGRVWDEQFF	TGTGCCAGCAGCCTACAGAGGACTAGCGGGAGGGTTTGGGATGAGCAGTTCTTC
.	TRBV30	.	TRBJ1-1	CAWSRNRAGTEAFF	TGTGCCTGGAGCCGAAACAGAGCGGGGACTGAAGCTTTCTTT
.	TRBV11-3	.	TRBJ1-1	CASSTLDTRSTEAFF	TGTGCCAGCAGCACCTTAGACACCCGGAGTACTGAAGCTTTCTTT
TRBD2	TRBV6-2/TRBV6-3	.	TRBJ2-2	CASSTIVAGGKTNTGELFF	TGTGCCAGCAGTACGATCGTAGCGGGGGGCAAGACGAACACCGGGGAGCTGTTTTTT
.	TRBV5-1	.	TRBJ2-5	CASSLEGGSWETQYF	TGCGCCAGCAGCTTGGAGGGGGGATCCTGGGAGACCCAGTACTTC
TRBD1	TRBV19	.	TRBJ1-6	CASSIGQGAGNSPLHF	TGTGCCAGTAGTATCGGACAGGGGGCCGGAAATTCACCCCTCCACTTT
.	TRBV21-1	.	TRBJ2-2	CASSKCLPRGGELFF	TGTGCCAGCAGCAAATGCCTTCCCAGAGGCGGGGAGCTGTTTTTT
TRBD2	TRBV18	.	TRBJ2-1	CASSPRSGVNEQFF	TGTGCCAGCTCACCAAGGAGCGGGGTCAATGAGCAGTTCTTC
TRBD2	TRBV2	few	TRBJ2-7	CASSMLGFGGDF	TGTGCCAGCAGCATGCTCGGGTTCGGGGGGGACTTC
TRBD1	TRBV5-4	.	TRBJ2-7	CASSSEQGAREQYF	TGTGCCAGCAGCTCGGAACAGGGGGCGAGGGAGCAGTACTTC
.	TRBV3-1/TRBV3-2	.	TRBJ1-1	CASSQRRGDTEAFF	TGTGCCAGCAGCCAACGTAGGGGGGACACTGAAGCTTTCTTT
TRBD1	TRBV10-3	.	TRBJ1-5	CAISDGQDNQPQHF	TGTGCCATCAGTGATGGACAGGACAATCAGCCCCAGCATTTT
TRBD1	TRBV10-3	few	TRBJ1-1	CATPPPTGTFTEAFF	TGTGCCACCCCACCTCCGACAGGGACATTCACTGAAGCTTTCTTT
.	TRBV3-1/TRBV3-2	.	TRBJ2-7	CASSHGNEQYF	TGTGCCAGCAGCCACGGGAACGAGCAGTACTTC
.	TRBV11-3	.	TRBJ1-1	CASSLASGGVSEAFF	TGTGCCAGCAGCTTAGCTTCGGGAGGGGTTTCTGAAGCTTTCTTT
.	TRBV12-3/TRBV12-4	.	TRBJ2-1	CASREQADNEQFF	TGTGCCAGCAGGGAACAGGCGGACAATGAGCAGTTCTTC
TRBD1	TRBV7-8	once	TRBJ1-5	CASNEVGGGGQPQHF	TGTGCCAGCAACGAGGTGGGAGGGGGCGGTCAGCCCCAGCATTTT
.	TRBV5-1	.	TRBJ1-2	CASSPRQANYGYTF	TGCGCCAGCAGCCCGAGACAGGCTAACTATGGCTACACCTTC
TRBD2	TRBV7-2	.	TRBJ2-7	CASSLSSGGYEQYF	TGTGCCAGCAGCTTATCTAGCGGGGGCTACGAGCAGTACTTC
TRBD2	TRBV30	.	TRBJ2-7	CAWSTGGYEQYF	TGTGCCTGGAGTACGGGAGGGTACGAGCAGTACTTC
.	TRBV29-1	once	TRBJ2-3	CSVELGLSTQYF	TGCAGCGTTGAACTGGGCCTGAGTACGCAGTATTTT